This T cell receptor (beta chain) appears in the sequencing data of a study of response to subunit inactivated influenza vaccine (dated by TCRdb to the late 2010s). As for the study more broadly: The study used deep quantitative T cell receptor repertoire profiling to track responses to a trivalent subunit inactivated influenza vaccine.

The CDR3 measures 14 amino acids from cysteine to phenylalanine. The kept DNA is CDR3 alone, 42 bases in frame from the first base. Per the germline V gene, KGHDR is the CDR1 and SFDVKD is the CDR2. V is cut back by 2 bases and J by 8 bases, with 1 base in the junction unmatched. The full study reports these points: It was suggested by the authors that each seasonal influenza vaccination may recruit only a limited number of new T cells.

Library generation was performed with RT-PCR. Sequencing was performed on an Illumina HiSeq 2500. The public sequencing data were trimmed at Q25 with fastp and processed into clonotypes with MiXCR by TCRdb, which kept only in-frame beta chains. Rows matching on CDR3 protein sequence are summarized as one entry with the most common DNA and genes. For this sample there are some 640,000 distinct CDR3 sequences; roughly 14% appear just once. The ten largest account for less than 7% of the sample. This clonotype was counted between two and nine times. The specificity of this receptor is unknown. There are no base qualities to consult, and no much larger clone falls within one base.

The V and J genes are TRBV24-1 and TRBJ2-4; 11 bases in between match TRBD1. Sequenced material: PBMCs from blood, taken 14 to 15 days before vaccination. The TCR originated in a man in his fifties who received an inactivated influenza vaccine. Donor details come from another sample of the same person, matched by shared clones. Read as DNA, the sequence is TGTGCCACCAGTGATTCGGGACAGGGGGACATTCAGTACTTC. Protein translation: CATSDSGQGDIQYF.